The 17 T cell receptor beta chains below were found in one sample sequenced in a study of T cells in Graves' hyperthyroidism and ophthalmopathy (dated by TCRdb to between 2018 and 2020). Library generation was performed with multiplex PCR. Sequenced using an Illumina HiSeq 2000. The TCR beta CDR3 regions were amplified from RNA transcripts. The first round of RT-PCR for the TCR CDR3 was performed with the HTBI primer set and the Qiagen OneStep RT-PCR kit. In-frame beta chains were kept once TCRdb had trimmed the public reads at Q25 with fastp and called clones with MiXCR. Entries are consolidated by CDR3 protein sequence, retaining the most common genes and DNA. The sample table holds 300,000 to 400,000 distinct CDR3 sequences, of which 13% to 15% were seen once. The ten most abundant clones make up around a fifth of the sample. Source material: blood. These receptors all come from a woman aged 25 to 39 with Graves' ophthalmopathy.

This clonotype was seen repeatedly, ten times or more. The chain recombines TRBV6-1 with TRBJ1-2; D ambiguous. V shed 7 bases and J shed 2 bases, with 8 bases lying between them. There are 12 residues in the CDR3. Germline V gene data show CDR1 as MNHNS and CDR2 as SASEGT. The CDR3 region has the DNA TGTGCCAGCATAGGAAAAAACTATGGCTACACCTTC. Translated, it gives CASIGKNYGYTF.

This clonotype was counted at least ten times. J is TRBJ2-3 and V is TRBV11-2, with no clear D. V dropped 1 base and J dropped 6 bases, with 8 bases sitting between them. The CDR3 spans 13 residues. Germline loops: CDR1 SGHAT, CDR2 FQNNGV. DNA for the CDR3: TGTGCCAGCAGCTTAGGACTGACTGATACGCAGTATTTT. Amino acid sequence: CASSLGLTDTQYF.

In this sample, this clonotype turned up many times. This chain connects TRBV24-1 to TRBJ2-7; possibly TRBD1 or TRBD2 for D (6 bases each). The CDR3 covers 16 residues. CDR1 and CDR2 (germline): KGHDR, SFDVKD. The V end was cut by 5 bases, the J end by 3 bases, with 19 bases between. CDR3: CATSGQDSSGDYEQYF. The CDR3 DNA reads TGTGCCACCAGTGGCCAGGACAGCTCGGGGGACTACGAGCAGTACTTC.

The sample holds many counts of this clonotype. V is TRBV12-3 or TRBV12-4 and J is TRBJ1-1; weak D call: TRBD1 (6 bases). This CDR3 comprises 14 residues. V was pared by 6 bases and J by 2 bases, with 13 bases between. The DNA of the CDR3 is TGTGCCAGCAGACTCGACAGGCGCAACACTGAAGCTTTCTTT. This gives the protein CASRLDRRNTEAFF.

This clonotype was picked up many times. This sequence joins TRBV3-1 and TRBJ2-5; 12 bases align to TRBD2. V gave up 4 bases and J gave up 2 bases; unmatched junction bases: 2. The germline CDR1 and CDR2 sequences are LGHDT and YNNKEL (reference sequence). This CDR3 region has 15 residues. In DNA, the CDR3 is TGTGCCAGCAGCCGGACTAGCGGGGCTCAAGAGACCCAGTACTTC. It translates to CASSRTSGAQETQYF.

In this sample, this clonotype turned up many times. The V and J genes are TRBV6-1 and TRBJ1-4; 7 bases fit TRBD1. The germline CDR1 and CDR2 sequences are MNHNS and SASEGT. The CDR3 runs 13 residues. V shed 8 bases, J shed 8 bases, and the junction held 8 bases outside the gene matches. CDR3 residues: CASQEGAQEKLFF. The CDR3 DNA reads as TGTGCCAGCCAAGAGGGGGCACAAGAAAAACTGTTTTTT.

This clonotype was detected a few times. The limits of the CDR3 on the DNA are not certain, so only TCRdb's listed CDR3 is given. The gene calls are TRBV27 and TRBJ2-2; TRBD1, the table's D call, was not compared with the DNA. The germline gives CDR1 MNHEY, CDR2 SMNVEV (reference sequence). From its first to its last residue, the CDR3 has 17 amino acids. CDR3 loop: CASRVNSWGVGSGELLF.

The V call is TRBV29-1, the J call TRBJ2-3; 14 nucleotides align to TRBD2. The trim removed 4 bases at V and 6 bases at J, leaving 3 bases unmatched. The CDR3 covers 14 residues. Germline lookup yields CDR1 SQVTM and CDR2 ANQGSEA. This chain's CDR3 is CSVGTSGGRDTQYF. The CDR3 DNA reads as TGCAGCGTTGGGACTAGCGGGGGGCGGGATACGCAGTATTTT.

This clonotype was recorded at least ten times. The chain is built from TRBV20-1 and TRBJ1-2; 9 bases fit TRBD1. V shed 3 bases, J shed 2 bases, and the junction held 4 bases outside the gene matches. The CDR3 consists of 14 residues. CDR1 is DFQATT and CDR2 is SNEGSKA in the germline V gene (reference sequence). CDR3 DNA: TGCAGTGCTAGCCCCGGGACAGGGAACTATGGCTACACCTTC. This gives the protein CSASPGTGNYGYTF.

This clonotype was detected ten times or more. The gene calls are TRBV12-3 or TRBV12-4 and TRBJ1-1, with 7 bases identical to TRBD1. The CDR3 is 16 residues long. V shed 3 bases and J 1 base; nucleotides not matched to a gene: 8. DNA for the CDR3: TGTGCCAGCAGTTTCTACGGGACAGTTGGGAACACTGAAGCTTTCTTT. As protein: CASSFYGTVGNTEAFF.

This clonotype was picked up many times. The CDR3 reads CASSPLAGGNEQFF. In DNA, the CDR3 is TGTGCCAGCTCACCTTTAGCGGGGGGCAATGAGCAGTTCTTC. V is TRBV18 and J is TRBJ2-1; TRBD2 agrees at 10 bases. The germline gives CDR1 KGHSH, CDR2 LQKENI. V gave up 3 bases and J gave up 6 bases; unmatched junction bases: 2. The CDR3 runs to 14 residues.

This clonotype was observed a handful of times. V and J are TRBV28 and TRBJ2-6, with no clear D. The germline CDR1 and CDR2 sequences are MDHEN and SYDVKM. V shed 2 bases and J shed 0 bases, with 11 bases lying between them. The length of the CDR3 is 17 residues. CDR3 protein: CASSLPSPGSGANVLTF. CDR3 in DNA: TGTGCCAGCAGTTTACCCTCCCCTGGCTCTGGGGCCAACGTCCTGACTTTC.

V is TRBV15 and J is TRBJ1-5; TRBD1 aligns across 7 bases. CDR1 is LNHNV, CDR2 YYDKDF, per germline (reference sequence). The CDR3 sequence is 14 residues long. V dropped 5 bases and J dropped 5; count of bases not matched to a gene: 6. The CDR3 loop is CATSGLRGDQPQHF. The CDR3 bases are TGTGCCACCAGCGGACTCAGGGGGGATCAGCCCCAGCATTTT.

This clonotype occurred many times. The chain combines TRBV28 with TRBJ2-5; 11 bases map to TRBD1. Looked up from germline, CDR1 is MDHEN and CDR2 is SYDVKM. J lost 7 bases, V lost 6 bases, and 10 bases had no gene match. This CDR3 is 15 amino acids long. The CDR3 DNA sequence: TGTGCCAGCAGCCTGGACAGGGGGCCATGGTTGACCCAGTACTTC. Its protein product is CASSLDRGPWLTQYF.

This clonotype was counted only a few times. CDR3 loop: CASSDLGGVGMNTEAFF. The CDR3 DNA reads as TGCGCCAGCAGTGATCTTGGGGGAGTTGGGATGAACACTGAAGCTTTCTTT. The genes are TRBV10-2 and TRBJ1-1, with a tentative D call TRBD1 (5 bases). Germline V CDR1 and CDR2: WSHSY, SAAADI. The CDR3 is 17 residues long. V lost 3 bases to trimming and J lost 0 bases, with 17 bases between them.

This clonotype showed up many times. The rearrangement joins TRBV5-1 to TRBJ1-2; TRBD1 might be the D (6 bases). Looked up from germline, CDR1 is SGHRS and CDR2 is YFSETQ. V shed 4 bases and J shed 4 bases, with 11 bases lying between them. This CDR3 has 13 amino acids. CDR3 DNA: TGCGCCAGCAGCCCGGGGGCGAGCTATGGCTACACCTTC. Its translation: CASSPGASYGYTF.

The rearrangement links TRBV18 to TRBJ1-6, with D unclear. The CDR3 runs 13 residues. The ends were cut back, 3 bases at V and 9 bases at J, with 9 bases in the middle. Looked up from germline, CDR1 is KGHSH and CDR2 is LQKENI. CDR3 region: CASSPSDGSPLHF. CDR3 in DNA: TGTGCCAGCTCACCCTCTGATGGTTCACCCCTCCACTTT.